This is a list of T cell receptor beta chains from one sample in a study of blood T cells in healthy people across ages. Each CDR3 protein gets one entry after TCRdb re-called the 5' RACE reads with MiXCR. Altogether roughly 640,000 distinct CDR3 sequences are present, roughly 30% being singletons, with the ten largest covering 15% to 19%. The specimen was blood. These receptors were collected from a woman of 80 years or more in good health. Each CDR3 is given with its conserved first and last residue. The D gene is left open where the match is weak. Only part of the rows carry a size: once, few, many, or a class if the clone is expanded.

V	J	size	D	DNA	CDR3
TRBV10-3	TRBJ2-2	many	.	TGTGCCATCAGCCCTTGGGACACCGGGGAGCTGTTTTTT	CAISPWDTGELFF
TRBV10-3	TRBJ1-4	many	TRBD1	TGTGCCATCAGTGAAGACCCAGGGGGTTTAGGAGAAAAACTGTTTTTT	CAISEDPGGLGEKLFF
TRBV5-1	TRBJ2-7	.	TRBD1	TGCGCCAGCAGCTCGGGACAGGGTTCCTACAAGCAGTACTTC	CASSSGQGSYKQYF
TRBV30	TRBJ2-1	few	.	TGTGCCTGGTACCCGTTGGGGGGGCCCGTAGGCTACAATGAGCAGTTCTTC	CAWYPLGGPVGYNEQFF
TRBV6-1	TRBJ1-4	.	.	TGTGCCAGCAGTGCTTCGGGAGTAGGGGAAAAACTGTTTTTT	CASSASGVGEKLFF
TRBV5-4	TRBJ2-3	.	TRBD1	TGTGCCAGCAGCCATCGGGACAGGGGATCTGGAGATACGCAGTATTTT	CASSHRDRGSGDTQYF
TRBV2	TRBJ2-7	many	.	TGTGCCAGCAGCACTGCTCAGCAGGTCTACGAGCAGTACTTC	CASSTAQQVYEQYF
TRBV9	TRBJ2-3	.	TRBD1	TGTGCCAGCAACGGACAGGGGGCTGTACGAGATACGCAGTATTTT	CASNGQGAVRDTQYF
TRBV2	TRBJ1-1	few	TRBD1	TGTGCCAGCACCGAAAACCCAGGGGGCATTGGGAACACTGAAGCTTTCTTT	CASTENPGGIGNTEAFF
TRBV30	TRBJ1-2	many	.	TGTGCCTGGAGTGTAGACAGGCGCCTAGGGGGCTACACCTTC	CAWSVDRRLGGYTF
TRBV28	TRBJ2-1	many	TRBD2	TGTGCCAGCAGTTCCCTTACAGTTAGCGGGGGGCGATCCTACAATGAGCAGTTCTTC	CASSSLTVSGGRSYNEQFF
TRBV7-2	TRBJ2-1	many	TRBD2	TGTGCCAGCAGCTCCACGGGGGGCAATGAGCAGTTCTTC	CASSSTGGNEQFF
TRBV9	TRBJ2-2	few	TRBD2	TGTGCCAGCAGCGTGGGAGCGGGGACCCACACCGGGGAGCTGTTTTTT	CASSVGAGTHTGELFF
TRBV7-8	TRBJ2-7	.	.	TGTGCCAGCAGCCCCCTCGAAAGCTCCTACGAGCAGTACTTC	CASSPLESSYEQYF
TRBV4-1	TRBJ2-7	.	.	TGCGCCAGCAGCCAAGATCGGGGACGCCCAACCTACGAGCAGTACTTC	CASSQDRGRPTYEQYF
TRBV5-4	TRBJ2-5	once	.	TGTGCCAGCAGCCCTAAAGGGCAGGGAGGAGAGACCCAGTACTTC	CASSPKGQGGETQYF
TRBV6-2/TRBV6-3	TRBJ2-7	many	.	TGTGCCAGCAGTCCTGGGACACTTAGCGAGCAGTACTTC	CASSPGTLSEQYF
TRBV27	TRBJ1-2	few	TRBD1	TGTGCCAGCAGTTCCCTAACAGGGGTAGGTGCAAGTTCTGGCTACACCTTC	CASSSLTGVGASSGYTF
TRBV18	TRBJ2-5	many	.	TGTGCCAGCTCATTCTCTGCTTGGATCCAAGAGACCCAGTACTTC	CASSFSAWIQETQYF
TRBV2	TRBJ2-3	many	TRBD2	TGTGCCAGCAGTGAAGCGGGAGGGGATACGCAGTATTTT	CASSEAGGDTQYF
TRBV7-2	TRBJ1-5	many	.	TGTGCCAGCAGTCCCGGGAGGGGGTCTTTCAATCAGCCCCAGCATTTT	CASSPGRGSFNQPQHF
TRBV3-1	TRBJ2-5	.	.	TGTGCCAGCAGCCAAGGTGGGGGACTGGGGGAAGAGACCCAGTACTTC	CASSQGGGLGEETQYF
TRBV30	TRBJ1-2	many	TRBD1	TGTGCCTGGAGGAGCCGGGACAGGGTTACGTATGGCTACACCTTC	CAWRSRDRVTYGYTF
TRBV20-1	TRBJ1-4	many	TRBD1	TGCAGTGCTTTACAGGGGGCGAATGAAAAACTGTTTTTT	CSALQGANEKLFF
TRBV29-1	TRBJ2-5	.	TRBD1	TGCAGCGCCGGACAGGGCCAAGAGACCCAGTACTTC	CSAGQGQETQYF
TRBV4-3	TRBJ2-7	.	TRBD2	TGCGCCAGCAGCCCTGGACTAGCGGGGACCTACGAGCAGTACTTC	CASSPGLAGTYEQYF
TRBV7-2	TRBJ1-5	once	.	TGTGCCGGCAGCTCAAAATGGAGCAGGGAAAACAATCAGCCCCAGCATTTT	CAGSSKWSRENNQPQHF
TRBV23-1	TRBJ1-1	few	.	TGCGCCGCTCATCCGATCGGGGCAGCGAACACTGAAGCTTTCTTT	CAAHPIGAANTEAFF
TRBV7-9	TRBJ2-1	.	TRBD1	TGTGCCAGCAGCTTTGTTTCAGCTCAGAGGGGGCACAATGAGCAGTTCTTC	CASSFVSAQRGHNEQFF
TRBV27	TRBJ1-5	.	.	TGTGCCAGCAGTTTACGAGGACCCCCTACCATTGGTCAGCCCCAGCATTTT	CASSLRGPPTIGQPQHF
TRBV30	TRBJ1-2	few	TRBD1	TGTGCTCAGGGGGGTGACACCTTC	CAQGGDTF
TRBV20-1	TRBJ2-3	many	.	TGCAGTGCCAGGATCCTGACCTCCGTAGATACGCAGTATTTT	CSARILTSVDTQYF
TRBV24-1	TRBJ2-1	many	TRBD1	TGTGCCACCAGTGATTTGAAACGCCCGGGACAGGGGGCGGATGAGCAGTTCTTC	CATSDLKRPGQGADEQFF
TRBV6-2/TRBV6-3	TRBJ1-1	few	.	TGTGCCAGCAGTTACTTTGGGAAGAATATGAACACTGAAGCTTTCTTT	CASSYFGKNMNTEAFF
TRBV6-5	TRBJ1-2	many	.	TGTGCCAGCAGTTATCTGGGCTACACCTTC	CASSYLGYTF
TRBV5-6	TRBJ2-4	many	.	TGTGCCAGCAGCTTGGTGGAGCTAGCCAAAAACATTCAGTACTTC	CASSLVELAKNIQYF
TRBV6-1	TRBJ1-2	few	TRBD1	TGTGCCAGCAGTGAAACAGGGGGCGGCGGCTACACCTTC	CASSETGGGGYTF
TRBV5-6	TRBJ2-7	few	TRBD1	TGTGCCAGCAGCTCGGACAGGGCAAAGTTTAAGCAGTACTTC	CASSSDRAKFKQYF
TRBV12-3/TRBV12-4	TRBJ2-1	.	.	TGTGCCAGCAGTTTAGGACAGACCTCCCACAATGAGCAGTTCTTC	CASSLGQTSHNEQFF
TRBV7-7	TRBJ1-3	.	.	TGTGCTGGCAGCCGCTCCGGGACCGCGTGGGTCTCTGGAAACACCATATATTTT	CAGSRSGTAWVSGNTIYF
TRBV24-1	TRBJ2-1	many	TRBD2	TGTGCCACCAGTGAACCGAGCGGGGGCACATCAAATGAGCAGTTCTTC	CATSEPSGGTSNEQFF
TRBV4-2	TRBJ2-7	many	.	TGTGCCAGCAGCGCCCGACAGGTTCTGGGCTCCTACGAGCAGTACTTC	CASSARQVLGSYEQYF
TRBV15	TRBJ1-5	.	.	TGTGCCACCAGCCGGATAGCGGGGGCCAATAGCAATCAGCCCCAGCATTTT	CATSRIAGANSNQPQHF
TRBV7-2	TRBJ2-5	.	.	TGTGCCAGCAGCTTTAGAGGAGAGGACCTCCAAGGGGAGACCCAGTACTTC	CASSFRGEDLQGETQYF
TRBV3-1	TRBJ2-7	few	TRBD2	TGTGCCAGCAGCCACCGACTAGCGAGCCACGAGCAGTACTTC	CASSHRLASHEQYF
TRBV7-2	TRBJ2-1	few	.	TGTGCCAGCAGCTCCAAGACGGGGACAAATAATGAGCAGTTCTTC	CASSSKTGTNNEQFF
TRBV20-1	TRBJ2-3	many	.	TGCAGTGCTAGAGATCCCGTCAGGGGAACAGATACGCAGTATTTT	CSARDPVRGTDTQYF
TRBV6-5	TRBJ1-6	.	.	TGTGCCAGCAGTTACTCGAGATCGTCCGATTCACCCCTCCACTTT	CASSYSRSSDSPLHF
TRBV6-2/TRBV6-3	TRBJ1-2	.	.	TGTGCCAGCAGTTTATCGCATAGCTACACCTTC	CASSLSHSYTF
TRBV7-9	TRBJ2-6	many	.	TGTGCCAGCAGCTTAGCGGTAGGGTCTGGGGCCAACGTCCTGACTTTC	CASSLAVGSGANVLTF
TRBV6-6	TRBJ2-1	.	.	TGTGCCAGCAGGGTCCGGGACTCCTACAATGAGCAGTTCTTC	CASRVRDSYNEQFF
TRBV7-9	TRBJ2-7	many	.	TGTGCCAGCAGCTTAGAGGGCTCCCTCGGGCAGTACTTC	CASSLEGSLGQYF
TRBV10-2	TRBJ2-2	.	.	TGCGCCAGCAGTGAGTCGGGGGGCCCCCCTCGTGTGGAGCTGTTTTTT	CASSESGGPPRVELFF